Listed here is a single T cell receptor beta chain. Its antigen is currently not known. No quality values exist for individual bases; no much larger clone is one base distant. The data were taken from a study of blood T cell repertoires in COVID-19 (dated by TCRdb to about 2020). With regard to the full study: Collaborator samples came from the United States, Italy and Spain and covered acute and convalescent phases of COVID-19. Nearly every sample came with metadata listing a de-identified subject ID, COVID-19 status, age in years and sex. The dataset comprised deeply sampled blood TCRbeta repertoires from subjects exposed to, actively infected with, or recovered from COVID-19. The prospective study material was composed of cDNA or gDNA derived from T cells, B-cell-depleted T cells, or PBMCs. The samples were drawn from the first 160 participants of the ongoing ImmuneRACE study and from more than 1,000 subjects provided by 6 global collaborators. The repertoires were released in a freely available public database meant as a resource for research on the immune response to SARS-CoV-2. Where available, HLA class I and class II types were obtained from metadata supplied by the sample provider rather than from assay-based typing. The paper's findings and limits, for the study overall: How much clinical and demographic metadata was included differed by source and by participant, and the metadata was provided uncurated.

Per the germline V gene, MNHEY is the CDR1 and SVGAGI is the CDR2. Between the V and J ends, shortened by 7 bases and 1 base respectively, the junction contains 10 bases. The CDR3 goes from the cysteine to the phenylalanine over 13 residues. The sequence is cut down to CDR3 DNA, 39 bases in frame from base 1. Collaborating institutions collected whole blood in K2EDTA tubes following their own protocols. For TCRbeta analysis, collaborator samples were shipped as frozen whole blood, as isolated PBMCs, or as DNA extracted from either sample type. TCRbeta CDR3 regions were amplified from genomic DNA by means of the immunoSEQ Assay, a bias-controlled multiplex PCR. The authors processed their data as follows. The number of nucleated cells in each sample was estimated from the amplification of reference gene primers within the assay. To quantify the absolute abundance of each unique TCRbeta CDR3 rearrangement, sequence reads were collapsed and filtered. Productive Simpson clonality was computed per sample as the square root of Simpson's diversity index over productive rearrangements. The table comes from immuneACCESS by way of TCRdb, which keeps in-frame sequences with V and J called. Part of the clones is missing from these tables; in studies checked, under half for an unresolved V gene and the rest for unknown reasons. Clone size and the V and J calls come from that table; the DNA yielded D and trimming. The sample contains over 50,000 clones, over 75% of them found a single time. The biggest ten clones account for roughly a tenth of the sample.

Sequencing was done on a sample of peripheral blood. Recombination linked TRBV6-5 to TRBJ1-1; the D gene cannot be named for sure. This clonotype was obtained from a human donor in a cohort sampled during active COVID-19. Read as DNA, the sequence is TGTGCCAGCAAGGAGGTGGCGAACACTGAAGCTTTCTTT. Protein translation: CASKEVANTEAFF.